The 8 T cell receptor beta chains below come from one sample, sequenced in a study of PD-1 blockade in classical Hodgkin lymphoma. Time point indicated: cycle 4 day 1 (C4D1), after 6 weeks of nivolumab. Relapse was seen in all patients after autologous stem cell transplantation, and brentuximab vedotin exposure was variable. The assay was immunoSEQ multiplex PCR, and TCRdb's table has in-frame clones only and misses some. The data show 40,000 to 55,000 clones, roughly 78% seen once. This material consisted of peripheral blood mononuclear cells (PBMCs), taken before the fourth cycle of nivolumab. These receptors all stem from a human donor with classical Hodgkin lymphoma.

This chain's CDR3 is CAISGGGFGNEQFF. Written as DNA, the CDR3 is TGTGCCATCAGTGGCGGGGGATTCGGGAATGAGCAGTTCTTC. The genes are TRBV10-3 and TRBJ2-1, with 7 bases fitting TRBD2. The CDR3 is 14 residues long. The germline gives CDR1 ENHRY, CDR2 SYGVKD. V lost 4 bases, J lost 7 bases, and 7 bases stayed unmatched.

The rearrangement uses TRBV6-5 and TRBJ2-7; D is unclear. The length of the CDR3 is 15 residues. Trimming took 0 bases from V and 5 from J, leaving 14 bases between them. Germline values: CDR1 MNHEY, CDR2 SVGAGI. CDR3 protein: CASSYSNPGIDEQYF. The CDR3 coding sequence is TGTGCCAGCAGTTACTCGAATCCTGGTATCGACGAGCAGTACTTC.

This chain connects TRBV5-8 to TRBJ1-2, with D possibly matching TRBD1 (6 bases). V was trimmed by 4 bases and J by 7 bases, leaving 23 bases between them. The CDR3 runs to 16 residues. Germline V gene sequence: CDR1 SGHTS, CDR2 YDEGEE. Here the CDR3 reads CASSEDPRDTRPGYTF. The CDR3 bases are TGTGCCAGCAGCGAAGACCCCCGGGACACTCGACCTGGCTACACCTTC.

The genes are TRBV10-3 and TRBJ2-1; 9 bases match TRBD2. Germline V gene data show CDR1 as ENHRY and CDR2 as SYGVKD. The CDR3 is 16 amino acids. V shed 2 bases and J 5 bases; nucleotides not matched to a gene: 7. In nucleotides, the CDR3 is TGTGCCATCAGTGAGCCTCTAGCGGGATATAACAATGAGCAGTTCTTC. It is translated as CAISEPLAGYNNEQFF.

The V call is TRBV7-8, the J call TRBJ1-4; 7 bases line up with TRBD1. The V and J ends lost 1 base and 6 bases, in that order; junction bases with no gene match: 14. This CDR3 comprises 18 residues. The V gene's germline CDR1 is SGHVS and CDR2 FQNEAQ. The DNA of the CDR3 is TGTGCCAGCAGCTTAGGAGGGGGCACTGGACCTCTTCATGAAAAACTGTTTTTT. This encodes CASSLGGGTGPLHEKLFF. The complete variable domain, with remaining parts taken from reference TRBV7-8 and TRBJ1-4, reads GAGVSQSPRYKVAKRGQDVALRCDPISGHVSLFWYQQALGQGPEFLTYFQNEAQLDKSGLPSDRFFAERPEGSVSTLKIQRTQQEDSAVYLCASSLGGGTGPLHEKLFFGSGTQLSVL.

The chain uses TRBV11-1 and TRBJ2-2; 14 bases map to TRBD2. This CDR3 is built from 16 residues. V lost 5 bases, J lost 8 bases, and 7 bases stayed unmatched. Germline V gene sequence: CDR1 SGHAT, CDR2 FQDESV (reference sequence). The DNA for the CDR3 is TGTGCCAGCAGCCCCGGGACTAGCGGGGGTATAGGGGAGCTGTTTTTT. It translates to CASSPGTSGGIGELFF.

V gene TRBV7-3 combines with J gene TRBJ2-2; D unclear. Trimming removed 1 base from V and 3 bases from J, with 9 bases in between. The CDR3 sequence is 15 residues long. Germline-derived CDR1 and CDR2 are SGHTA and FQGTGA. Written as DNA, the CDR3 is TGTGCCAGCAGCTTAATGGGCCGAGACACCGGGGAGCTGTTTTTT. It translates to CASSLMGRDTGELFF.

The J gene is TRBJ1-2, the V gene TRBV7-9, with TRBD1 matching over 9 bases. With 2 bases clipped from V and 6 bases from J, the junction kept 10 bases outside the gene matches. The CDR3 runs to 16 residues. Germline assignment: CDR1 SEHNR and CDR2 FQNEAQ (reference sequence). The CDR3 DNA reads TGTGCCAGCAGCTTATCCACAGGGGGCTTAGGCAATGGCTACACCTTC. Translating gives CASSLSTGGLGNGYTF.